This entry concerns a single T cell receptor beta chain. This specimen comes from a study of blood T cell repertoires in COVID-19. Across the study: Whether acute or convalescent, the COVID-19 samples came from the United States, Italy and Spain. PBMCs, B-cell-depleted T cells, or T cells provided the cDNA or gDNA that made up the material.

In the authors' workflow: Estimation of nucleated cell counts was performed using reference gene primer amplification. The protocol was immunoSEQ multiplex PCR, while the TCRdb copy is restricted to in-frame clones and leaves out a portion. V and J calls and clone size are copied from that table; D and trimming were computed from the DNA. The data hold 100,000 to 150,000 clones, with roughly 80% observed a single time. What was sequenced was peripheral blood. This clonotype originated in a man in his 60s with acute or convalescent COVID-19.

Here the CDR3 DNA reads TGTGCCAGCAGCTACCAGACAGGGGGCAGCTCACCCCTCCACTTT. Its translation: CASSYQTGGSSPLHF. This chain links TRBV7-2 with TRBJ1-6, with 10 nucleotides matching TRBD1. CDR3 length: 15 residues. J was trimmed by 10 bases and V by 4 bases; bases with no gene match: 7. Germline values: CDR1 SGHTA, CDR2 FQGNSA.